This T cell receptor (beta chain) was captured by sequencing in a study of radiotherapy plus CTLA-4 blockade in lung cancer. Background on the study: Disease control reached 30% to 35%, with objective responses in over 15%.

Focal radiation was given together with CTLA-4 blockade (ipilimumab) to patients with chemo-refractory metastatic non-small-cell lung cancer. This clone came up a few times. The CDR3 length is 15 residues. Germline assignment: CDR1 SGHAT and CDR2 FQDESV (reference sequence). Trimming took off 3 bases at V and 6 bases at J, with 16 bases between the two ends. The table came from immunoSEQ multiplex PCR; TCRdb's copy has only in-frame clones and leaves some out. The sample lists fewer than 95,000 clones, roughly four fifths occurring once. The source of this sequence is a human donor with non-small cell lung cancer who had stable disease on radiotherapy plus ipilimumab. Sequences were derived from peripheral blood, sampled from a patient treated with radiotherapy plus ipilimumab. The V and J genes are TRBV11-1 and TRBJ2-3; D gene unclear. The CDR3 is CASSFLSSNGDTQYF. Written as DNA, the CDR3 is TGTGCCAGCAGCTTCCTATCTTCAAACGGGGATACGCAGTATTTT.